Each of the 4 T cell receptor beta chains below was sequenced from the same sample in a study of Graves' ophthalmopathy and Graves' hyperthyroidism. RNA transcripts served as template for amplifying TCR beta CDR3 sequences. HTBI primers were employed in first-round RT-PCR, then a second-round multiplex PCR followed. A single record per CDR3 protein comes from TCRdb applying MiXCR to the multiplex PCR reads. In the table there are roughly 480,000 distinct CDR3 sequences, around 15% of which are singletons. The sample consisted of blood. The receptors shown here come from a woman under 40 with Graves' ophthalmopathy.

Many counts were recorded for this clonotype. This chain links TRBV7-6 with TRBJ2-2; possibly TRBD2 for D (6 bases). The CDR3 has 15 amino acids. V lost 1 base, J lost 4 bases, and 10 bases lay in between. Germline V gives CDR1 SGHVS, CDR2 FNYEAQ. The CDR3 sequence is CASSLDVRGTGELFF. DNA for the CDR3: TGTGCCAGCAGCTTAGACGTGCGGGGCACCGGGGAGCTGTTTTTT.

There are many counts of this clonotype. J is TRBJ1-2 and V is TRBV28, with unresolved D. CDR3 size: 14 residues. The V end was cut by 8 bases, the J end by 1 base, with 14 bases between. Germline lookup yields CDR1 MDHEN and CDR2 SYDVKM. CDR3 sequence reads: CASRRGTGNYGYTF. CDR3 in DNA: TGTGCCAGCCGACGGGGTACCGGTAACTATGGCTACACCTTC.

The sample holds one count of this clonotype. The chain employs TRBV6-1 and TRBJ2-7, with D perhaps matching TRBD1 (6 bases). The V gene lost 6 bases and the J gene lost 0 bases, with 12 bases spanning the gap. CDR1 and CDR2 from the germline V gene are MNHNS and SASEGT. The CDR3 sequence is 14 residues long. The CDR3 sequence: CASRDRTHSYEQYF. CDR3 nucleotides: TGTGCCAGCAGAGACAGGACCCACTCCTACGAGCAGTACTTC.

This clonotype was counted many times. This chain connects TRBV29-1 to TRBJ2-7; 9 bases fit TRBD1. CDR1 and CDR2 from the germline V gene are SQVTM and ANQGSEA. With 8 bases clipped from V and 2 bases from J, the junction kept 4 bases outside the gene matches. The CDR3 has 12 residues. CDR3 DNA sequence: TGCAGCATCCACAGGGGGCCCTACGAGCAGTACTTC. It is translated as CSIHRGPYEQYF.